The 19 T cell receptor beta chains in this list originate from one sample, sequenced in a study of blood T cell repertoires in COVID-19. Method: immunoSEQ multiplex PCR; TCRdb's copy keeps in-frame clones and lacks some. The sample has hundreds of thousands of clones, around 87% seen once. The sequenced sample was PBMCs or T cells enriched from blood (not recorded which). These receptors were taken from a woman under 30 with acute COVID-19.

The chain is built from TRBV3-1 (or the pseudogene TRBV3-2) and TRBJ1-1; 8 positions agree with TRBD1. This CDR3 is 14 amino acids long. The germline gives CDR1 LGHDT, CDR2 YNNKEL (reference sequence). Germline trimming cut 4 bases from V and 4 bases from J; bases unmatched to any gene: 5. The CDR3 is CASSPDRVPTEAFF. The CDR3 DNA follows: TGTGCCAGCAGCCCGGACAGGGTCCCCACTGAAGCTTTCTTT.

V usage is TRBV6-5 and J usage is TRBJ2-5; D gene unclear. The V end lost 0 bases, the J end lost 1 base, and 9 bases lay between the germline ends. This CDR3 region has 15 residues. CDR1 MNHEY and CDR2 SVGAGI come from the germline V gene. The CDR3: CASSYSRQAQETQYF. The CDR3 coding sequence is TGTGCCAGCAGTTACTCCCGGCAGGCCCAAGAGACCCAGTACTTC.

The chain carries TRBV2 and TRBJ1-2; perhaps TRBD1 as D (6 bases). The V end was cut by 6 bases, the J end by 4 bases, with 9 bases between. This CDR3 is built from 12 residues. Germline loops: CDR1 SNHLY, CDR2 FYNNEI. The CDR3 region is CASREDSYGYTF. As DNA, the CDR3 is TGTGCCAGCAGGGAGGACAGCTATGGCTACACCTTC.

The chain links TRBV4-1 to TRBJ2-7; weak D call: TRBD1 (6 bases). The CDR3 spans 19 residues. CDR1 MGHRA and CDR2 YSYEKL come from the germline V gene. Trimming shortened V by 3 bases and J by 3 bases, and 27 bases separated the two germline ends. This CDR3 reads CASSHYDRLAQRRDYEQYF. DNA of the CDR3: TGCGCCAGCAGCCACTACGACAGGTTGGCCCAACGCAGAGACTACGAGCAGTACTTC.

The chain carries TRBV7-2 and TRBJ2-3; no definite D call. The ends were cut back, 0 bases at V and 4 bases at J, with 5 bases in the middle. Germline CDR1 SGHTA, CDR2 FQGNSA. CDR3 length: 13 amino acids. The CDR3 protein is CASSLAAADTQYF. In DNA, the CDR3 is TGTGCCAGCAGCTTAGCGGCGGCAGATACGCAGTATTTT.

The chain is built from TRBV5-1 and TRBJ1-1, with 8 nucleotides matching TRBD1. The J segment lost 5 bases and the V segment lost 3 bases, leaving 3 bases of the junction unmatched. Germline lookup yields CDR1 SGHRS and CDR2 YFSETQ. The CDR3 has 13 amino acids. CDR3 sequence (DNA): TGCGCCAGCAGCTCACAGGGGGGGACTGAAGCTTTCTTT. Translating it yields CASSSQGGTEAFF.

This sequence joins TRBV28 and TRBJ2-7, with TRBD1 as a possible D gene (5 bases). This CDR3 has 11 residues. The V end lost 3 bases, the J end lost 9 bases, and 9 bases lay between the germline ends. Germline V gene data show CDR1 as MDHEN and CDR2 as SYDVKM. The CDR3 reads CASSFREGQYF. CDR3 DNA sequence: TGTGCCAGCAGTTTCAGGGAAGGGCAGTACTTC. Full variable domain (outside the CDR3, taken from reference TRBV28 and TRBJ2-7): DVKVTQSSRYLVKRTGEKVFLECVQDMDHENMFWYRQDPGLGLRLIYFSYDVKMKEKGDIPEGYSVSREKKERFSLILESASTNQTSMYLCASSFREGQYFGPGTRLTVT.

CDR3 amino acids: CASSLVSVRVQGLNTEAFF. In DNA form, the CDR3 reads TGTGCCAGCAGCTTAGTATCGGTCCGGGTCCAGGGGCTGAACACTGAAGCTTTCTTT. The chain employs TRBV11-2 and TRBJ1-1; a weak D match, TRBD1 (6 bases). V was clipped by 1 base and J by 0 bases, with 21 bases between them. CDR1 and CDR2 from the germline V gene are SGHAT and FQNNGV. This CDR3 comprises 19 residues.

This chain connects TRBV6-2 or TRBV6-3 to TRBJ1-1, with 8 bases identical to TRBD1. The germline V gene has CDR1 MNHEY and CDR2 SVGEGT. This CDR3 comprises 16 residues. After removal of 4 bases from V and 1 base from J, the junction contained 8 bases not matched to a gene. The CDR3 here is CASSSRTGWGNTEAFF. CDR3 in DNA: TGTGCCAGCAGTTCCCGGACAGGGTGGGGGAACACTGAAGCTTTCTTT.

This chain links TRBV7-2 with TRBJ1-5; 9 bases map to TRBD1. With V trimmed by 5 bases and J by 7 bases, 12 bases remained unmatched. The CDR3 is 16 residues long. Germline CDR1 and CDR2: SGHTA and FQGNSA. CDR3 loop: CASSGTGTGLDQPQHF. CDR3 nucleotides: TGTGCCAGCAGCGGAACCGGGACAGGGTTGGACCAGCCCCAGCATTTT.

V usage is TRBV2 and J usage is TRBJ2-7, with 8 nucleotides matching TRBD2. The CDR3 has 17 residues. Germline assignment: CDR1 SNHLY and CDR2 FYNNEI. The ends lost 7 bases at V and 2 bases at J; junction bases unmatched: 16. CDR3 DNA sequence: TGTGCCAGCAAGGAGCGGGAGAGGGGCTGGGCCACCTACGAGCAGTACTTC. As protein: CASKERERGWATYEQYF. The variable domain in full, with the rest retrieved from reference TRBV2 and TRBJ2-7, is EPEVTQTPSHQVTQMGQEVILRCVPISNHLYFYWYRQILGQKVEFLVSFYNNEISEKSEIFDDQFSVERPDGSNFTLKIRSTKLEDSAMYFCASKERERGWATYEQYFGPGTRLTVT.

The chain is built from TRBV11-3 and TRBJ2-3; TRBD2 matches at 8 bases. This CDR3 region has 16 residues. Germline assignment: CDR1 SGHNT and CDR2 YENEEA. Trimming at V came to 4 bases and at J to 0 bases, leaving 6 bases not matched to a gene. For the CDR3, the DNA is TGTGCCAGCAGCTCGAATAGCGGGACTAGCACAGATACGCAGTATTTT. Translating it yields CASSSNSGTSTDTQYF.

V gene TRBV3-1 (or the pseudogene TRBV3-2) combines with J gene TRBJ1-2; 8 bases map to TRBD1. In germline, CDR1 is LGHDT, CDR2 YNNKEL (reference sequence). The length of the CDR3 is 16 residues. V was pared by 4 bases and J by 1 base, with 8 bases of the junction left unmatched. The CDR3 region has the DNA TGTGCCAGCAGCCCACTGCGGACAGGGCTTAACTATGGCTACACCTTC. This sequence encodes CASSPLRTGLNYGYTF.

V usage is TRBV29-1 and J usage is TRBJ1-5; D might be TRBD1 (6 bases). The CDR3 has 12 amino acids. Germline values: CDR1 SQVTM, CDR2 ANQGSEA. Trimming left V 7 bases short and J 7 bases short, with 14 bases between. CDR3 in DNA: TGCAGCGACCCGACAGGTCTCCAGCCCCAGCATTTT. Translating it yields CSDPTGLQPQHF. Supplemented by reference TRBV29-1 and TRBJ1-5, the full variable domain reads SAVISQKPSRDICQRGTSLTIQCQVDSQVTMMFWYRQQPGQSLTLIATANQGSEATYESGFVIDKFPISRPNLTFSTLTVSNMSPEDSSIYLCSDPTGLQPQHFGDGTRLSIL.

The CDR3 nucleotides are TGTGCCAGCCGATCGGGGGGGGGCGGAACCTACGAGCAGTACTTC. Its protein is CASRSGGGGTYEQYF. The chain joins TRBV6-5 to TRBJ2-7; 8 nucleotides line up with TRBD2. CDR1 is MNHEY, CDR2 SVGAGI, per germline. The CDR3 loop spans 15 amino acids. Trimming at V came to 8 bases and at J to 2 bases, leaving 11 bases not matched to a gene.

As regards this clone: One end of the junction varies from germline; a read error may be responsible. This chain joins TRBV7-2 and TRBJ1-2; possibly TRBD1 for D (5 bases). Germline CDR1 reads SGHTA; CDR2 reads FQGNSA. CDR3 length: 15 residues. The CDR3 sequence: CASSFQIGGNSGYTF. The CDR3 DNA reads TGTGCCAGCAGCTTTCAGATCGGGGGTAACTCTGGCTACACCTTC.

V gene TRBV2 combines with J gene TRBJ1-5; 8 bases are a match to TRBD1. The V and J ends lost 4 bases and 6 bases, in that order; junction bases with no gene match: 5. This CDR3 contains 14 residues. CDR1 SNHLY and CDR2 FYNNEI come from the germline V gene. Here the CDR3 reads CASSGQGYFQPQHF. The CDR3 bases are TGTGCCAGCAGTGGACAGGGGTATTTTCAGCCCCAGCATTTT.

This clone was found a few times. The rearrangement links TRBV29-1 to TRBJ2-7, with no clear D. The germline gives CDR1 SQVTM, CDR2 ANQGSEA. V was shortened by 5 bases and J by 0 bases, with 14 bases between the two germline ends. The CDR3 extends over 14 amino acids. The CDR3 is CSVTDSLSSYEQYF. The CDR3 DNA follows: TGCAGCGTTACTGACTCGCTGAGCTCCTACGAGCAGTACTTC.

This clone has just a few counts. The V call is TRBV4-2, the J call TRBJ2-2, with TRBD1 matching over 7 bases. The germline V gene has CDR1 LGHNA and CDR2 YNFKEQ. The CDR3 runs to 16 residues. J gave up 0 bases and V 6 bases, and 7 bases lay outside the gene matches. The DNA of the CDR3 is TGTGCCAGCAGAAATCCAGGGACAGCGAACACCGGGGAGCTGTTTTTT. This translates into CASRNPGTANTGELFF.